This T cell receptor beta chain was found in a study of T-cell memory formation after mild COVID-19. The V and J ends lost 3 bases and 7 bases, in that order; junction bases with no gene match: 8. The CDR3 is 16 residues long. Germline V gene lookup returns CDR1 KGHSH and CDR2 LQKENI. TCRdb ran MiXCR on the 5' RACE reads and lists one entry per CDR3 protein. The table has tens of thousands of distinct CDR3 sequences, roughly 7% seen once. As for this clonotype: Its antigen is undetermined.

Points from the study as a whole: Mainly CM and EM harbored the contracting CD4+ clones; mainly EMRA harbored the CD8+ ones. The finding that pre-infection memory included some responding clones suggested that cross-reactive memory joined. Clones shrinking from day 15 to 85 showed even CD4/CD8 mixes; later expanders tilted CD4+.

The clonotype was recovered from a man aged 18 to 29 who had mild COVID-19 (a few samples of this study predate the infection). Cell type and time point are not known. The chain employs TRBV18 and TRBJ2-2, with TRBD2 identical over 10 bases. Source material: PBMCs or a T cell subset sorted from them (not recorded which). The CDR3 reads CASSPPLAGVIGELFF. The CDR3 nucleotides are TGTGCCAGCTCACCGCCTCTAGCGGGGGTCATCGGGGAGCTGTTTTTT.